This paragraph reports one T cell receptor beta chain. The antigen is not known. The data derive from a study of response to subunit inactivated influenza vaccine. TCRdb re-called the RT-PCR reads through MiXCR, storing one row per CDR3 protein. The data hold hundreds of thousands of distinct CDR3 sequences, with 14% observed a single time. In germline, CDR1 is SGHRS, CDR2 YFSETQ. V lost 4 bases to trimming and J lost 0 bases; unmatched junction nucleotides: 5. The CDR3 sequence is 16 residues long. Study outcomes and limitations: Few new T cells, the authors suggested, are recruited by each seasonal influenza vaccination.

The TCR was taken from a man aged 50-59 years who received an inactivated influenza vaccine. Sequences were derived from PBMCs from blood, sampled roughly 2 weeks before vaccination. The genes are TRBV5-1 and TRBJ2-5; 11 nucleotides line up with TRBD2. The CDR3 DNA sequence: TGCGCCAGCAGCCCCCTAGCGGGGGGACACCAAGAGACCCAGTACTTC. It specifies CASSPLAGGHQETQYF.